Below, 32 T cell receptor beta chains from the same sample are listed, as sequenced in a study of shared clonotypes between healthy human individuals. Profiled with immunoSEQ multiplex PCR; TCRdb holds only in-frame clones, not every one. The table has approximately 940,000 clones, approximately 80% seen once. Sample: memory CD4+ T cells sorted from blood. The subset was: CD45RA-negative fraction. These receptors all come from a man younger than 35 in good health.

The genes are TRBV2 and TRBJ1-6; a weak D match, TRBD1 (6 bases). Germline lookup yields CDR1 SNHLY and CDR2 FYNNEI. V was pared by 1 base and J by 14 bases, with 18 bases between. The CDR3 has 15 amino acids. The CDR3 protein is CASSEEGTITYTLHF. Here the CDR3 DNA reads TGTGCCAGCAGTGAAGAGGGGACAATTACCTACACCCTCCACTTT.

The chain links TRBV11-2 to TRBJ2-7; TRBD1 matches 7 bases. V was clipped by 5 bases and J by 3 bases; unmatched bases: 16. This CDR3 has 17 amino acids. Germline V gene sequence: CDR1 SGHAT, CDR2 FQNNGV. CDR3 nucleotides: TGTGCCAGCAGCCCTATAAGGAAAGGGGGCGGCCTCTACGAGCAGTACTTC. The encoded protein is CASSPIRKGGGLYEQYF.

The rearrangement uses TRBV18 and TRBJ1-6; D is unclear. The CDR3 runs 16 residues. CDR1 KGHSH and CDR2 LQKENI come from the germline V gene. Trimming left V 6 bases short and J 8 bases short, with 20 bases between. CDR3 nucleotide sequence: TGTGCCAGCTCCTCCCGGTTGGGCCAGTTGGATTCACCCCTCCACTTT. This sequence encodes CASSSRLGQLDSPLHF.

This clone appeared once. With a much larger clone just one base away, this may be a read error. Other DNA variants within this sample encode the same CDR3. The rearrangement uses TRBV28 and TRBJ1-2, with unresolved D. The ends were cut back, 5 bases at V and 1 base at J, with 2 bases in the middle. Germline assignment: CDR1 MDHEN and CDR2 SYDVKM. The CDR3 is 11 residues long. The CDR3 loop reads CASSDNYGYTF. The CDR3 coding sequence is TGTGCCAGCAGTGATAACTATGGCTACACCTTC.

The J gene is TRBJ1-1, the V gene TRBV2, with D perhaps matching TRBD1 (5 bases). Germline V gives CDR1 SNHLY, CDR2 FYNNEI. This CDR3 contains 15 residues. The germline V and J ends were trimmed by 2 bases and 2 bases, with 12 bases remaining between them. The CDR3 loop is CASSEFQGPNTEAFF. CDR3 sequence (DNA): TGTGCCAGCAGTGAATTTCAGGGACCCAACACTGAAGCTTTCTTT.

The chain uses TRBV6-5 and TRBJ2-1; TRBD2 matches at 8 bases. V was pared by 5 bases and J by 4 bases, with 7 bases of the junction left unmatched. CDR1 and CDR2 from the germline V gene are MNHEY and SVGAGI. CDR3 length equals 15 residues. This CDR3 reads CASSKGLEAYNEQFF. CDR3 nucleotides: TGTGCCAGCAGTAAGGGACTAGAGGCGTACAATGAGCAGTTCTTC.

This clone showed up many times. The chain couples TRBV4-1 to TRBJ1-2, with 7 nucleotides matching TRBD1. The V gene's germline CDR1 is MGHRA and CDR2 YSYEKL. This CDR3 contains 15 residues. V was clipped by 0 bases and J by 8 bases; unmatched bases: 9. As DNA, the CDR3 is TGCGCCAGCAGCCAAGAGGGAGGAGGGGGCGGCGGCTACACCTTC. Protein product: CASSQEGGGGGGYTF.

This clone was counted between two and nine times. The chain joins TRBV6-6 to TRBJ1-2; D gene ambiguous. This CDR3 region has 15 residues. Trimming left V 2 bases short and J 2 bases short, with 12 bases between. Germline lookup yields CDR1 MNHNY and CDR2 SVGAGI (reference sequence). CDR3 loop: CASSYGNFGNYGYTF. The DNA of the CDR3 is TGTGCCAGCAGTTACGGCAACTTTGGAAACTATGGCTACACCTTC.

The chain carries TRBV2 and TRBJ1-2, with D possibly matching TRBD1 (5 bases). Trimming stripped 8 bases from V and 4 bases from J, with 14 bases between. CDR1 is SNHLY, CDR2 FYNNEI, per germline. The CDR3 extends over 13 amino acids. Here the CDR3 reads CASFSQGVYGYTF. CDR3 bases: TGTGCCAGCTTCTCACAAGGGGTCTATGGCTACACCTTC.

In its sample, this clone was seen a few times. The chain has TRBV6-1 and TRBJ2-2; a possible D gene is TRBD2 (6 bases). Trimming left V 3 bases short and J 3 bases short, with 20 bases between. In germline, CDR1 is MNHNS, CDR2 SASEGT. The CDR3 is 18 residues long. CDR3 sequence reads: CASSDPGLPQSYTGELFF. The CDR3 DNA is TGTGCCAGCAGTGATCCCGGACTACCCCAATCCTACACCGGGGAGCTGTTTTTT.

This CDR3 reads CAWSDRAEGYTF. DNA for the CDR3: TGTGCCTGGAGTGACAGAGCCGAAGGCTACACCTTC. This chain connects TRBV30 to TRBJ1-2; D is ambiguous. V was shortened by 1 base and J by 8 bases, with 11 bases between the two germline ends. From germline, CDR1 is GTSNPN and CDR2 SVGIG (reference sequence). This CDR3 spans 12 amino acids. The full variable domain, rest sourced from reference TRBV30 and TRBJ1-2, is SQTIHQWPATLVQPVGSPLSLECTVEGTSNPNLYWYRQAAGRGLQLLFYSVGIGQISSEVPQNLSASRPQDRQFILSSKKLLLSDSGFYLCAWSDRAEGYTFGSGTRLTVV.

In regard to this clone: Compared with germline, one end of the junction differs, possibly owing to a read error. The chain recombines TRBV30 with TRBJ2-3; D is tentatively TRBD1 or TRBD2 (5 bases each). Germline V CDR1 and CDR2: GTSNPN, SVGIG (reference sequence). There are 14 residues in the CDR3. CDR3 residues: CVWSVSGTTDTQYF. The CDR3 DNA reads as TGTGTCTGGAGTGTCTCGGGGACCACAGATACGCAGTATTTT. The variable domain in full, with the rest retrieved from reference TRBV30 and TRBJ2-3, is SQTIHQWPATLVQPVGSPLSLECTVEGTSNPNLYWYRQAAGRGLQLLFYSVGIGQISSEVPQNLSASRPQDRQFILSSKKLLLSDSGFYLCVWSVSGTTDTQYFGPGTRLTVL.

The CDR3 loop is CASSWDRDTNEKLFF. The CDR3 DNA reads as TGTGCCAGCAGCTGGGACCGGGACACTAATGAAAAACTGTTTTTT. J is TRBJ1-4 and V is TRBV5-5; D perhaps matches TRBD1 (5 bases). V lost 3 bases, J lost 2 bases, and 11 bases lay in between. The CDR3 runs 15 residues. Germline V lookup: CDR1 SGHKS, CDR2 YYEKEE (reference sequence).

V gene TRBV4-1 combines with J gene TRBJ1-2; weak D call: TRBD1 (5 bases). Germline V gene data show CDR1 as MGHRA and CDR2 as YSYEKL. The V and J ends lost 0 bases and 7 bases respectively, with 12 bases between them. The CDR3 consists of 14 residues. CDR3 nucleotides: TGCGCCAGCAGCCAAGATAGAGTAGGGGCTGGCTACACCTTC. This translates into CASSQDRVGAGYTF.

The V and J genes are TRBV29-1 and TRBJ2-5; D unclear. With 2 bases removed from V and 2 bases from J, the gap between germline ends came to 12 bases. The CDR3 loop spans 14 amino acids. Per the germline V gene, CDR1 is SQVTM and CDR2 is ANQGSEA. The CDR3 DNA reads TGCAGCGTTGAAAGGGCCGAACCTCAAGAGACCCAGTACTTC. It codes for CSVERAEPQETQYF.

The chain combines TRBV2 with TRBJ1-5; possible D gene TRBD1, 6 bases. The V gene's germline CDR1 is SNHLY and CDR2 FYNNEI. V was trimmed by 6 bases and J by 3 bases, leaving 18 bases between them. The CDR3 totals 16 residues. The CDR3 region is CASSNRVHRLNQPQHF. CDR3 DNA: TGTGCCAGCAGCAACAGGGTTCACAGGCTCAATCAGCCCCAGCATTTT.

V usage is TRBV6-1 and J usage is TRBJ1-1; 8 bases fit TRBD1. Germline CDR1 MNHNS, CDR2 SASEGT. Trimming at V came to 1 base and at J to 1 base, leaving 2 bases not matched to a gene. The CDR3 totals 15 residues. The chain's CDR3 is CASSEVGQANTEAFF. As DNA, the CDR3 is TGTGCCAGCAGTGAAGTGGGACAGGCGAACACTGAAGCTTTCTTT.

The chain uses TRBV28 and TRBJ2-5; 8 positions match TRBD2. Trimming removed 3 bases from V and 5 bases from J; junction bases left unmatched: 8. The V gene's germline CDR1 is MDHEN and CDR2 SYDVKM. The CDR3 spans 15 residues. CDR3 amino acids: CASSFLRGGRETQYF. CDR3 DNA sequence: TGTGCCAGCAGTTTCCTACGGGGGGGCCGGGAGACCCAGTACTTC.

The V and J genes are TRBV4-3 and TRBJ1-5; perhaps TRBD1 as D (6 bases). This CDR3 comprises 15 residues. Trimming pared 0 bases from V and 5 bases from J, leaving 11 bases between. Germline values: CDR1 LGHNA, CDR2 YSLEER. CDR3 DNA: TGCGCCAGCAGCCAAGATGGGGGGGCATATCAGCCCCAGCATTTT. Translated, it gives CASSQDGGAYQPQHF.

This chain joins TRBV7-2 and TRBJ2-1; D is perhaps TRBD1 (6 bases). The CDR3 covers 15 residues. Trimming removed 1 base from V and 4 bases from J, with 11 bases in between. Germline V gives CDR1 SGHTA, CDR2 FQGNSA. CDR3 loop: CASSLGWGLYNEQFF. CDR3 nucleotides: TGTGCCAGCAGCTTAGGGTGGGGGCTTTACAATGAGCAGTTCTTC. Based on the CDR3 plus reference TRBV7-2 and TRBJ2-1, the full variable domain is GAGVSQSPSNKVTEKGKDVELRCDPISGHTALYWYRQSLGQGLEFLIYFQGNSAPDKSGLPSDRFSAERTGGSVSTLTIQRTQQEDSAVYLCASSLGWGLYNEQFFGPGTRLTVL.

This clone was observed a single time. The rearrangement links TRBV29-1 to TRBJ1-3; D gene uncertain. The CDR3 sequence is 12 residues long. CDR1 is SQVTM and CDR2 is ANQGSEA in the germline V gene. Between the trimmed V and J ends, which lost 0 bases and 3 bases, there was a span of 3 bases. This CDR3 reads CSVEDDGNTIYF. The CDR3 DNA is TGCAGCGTTGAAGACGATGGAAACACCATATATTTT.

The V gene is TRBV11-2, the J gene TRBJ2-2; 8 bases align to TRBD1. This CDR3 has 16 amino acids. Germline V gene data show CDR1 as SGHAT and CDR2 as FQNNGV. V was pared by 3 bases and J by 6 bases, with 9 bases of the junction left unmatched. The CDR3 DNA sequence: TGTGCCAGCAGCTTGCCGAGGACAGGGAAACCCGGGGAGCTGTTTTTT. It specifies CASSLPRTGKPGELFF.

This clone occurred once. The gene calls are TRBV11-2 and TRBJ2-7; TRBD2 might be the D (7 bases). The CDR3 extends over 16 amino acids. The germline V and J ends were trimmed by 4 bases and 3 bases, with 19 bases remaining between them. Germline CDR1 is SGHAT and CDR2 is FQNNGV. The DNA of the CDR3 is TGTGCCAGCAGCTCCTCCTGGGGGGGGCAGATCTACGAGCAGTACTTC. Encoded protein: CASSSSWGGQIYEQYF.

The CDR3 sequence is CASSPTRLAGGHEQFF. The DNA of the CDR3 is TGTGCCAGCTCACCAACCAGACTAGCGGGGGGCCATGAGCAGTTCTTC. V gene TRBV18 combines with J gene TRBJ2-1; 13 bases are a match to TRBD2. V lost 2 bases to trimming and J lost 8 bases; unmatched junction nucleotides: 6. The CDR3 loop spans 16 amino acids. CDR1 and CDR2 from the germline V gene are KGHSH and LQKENI.

On this clone: Germline and junction disagree at one end, which may indicate a read error. The chain uses TRBV7-7 and TRBJ2-2; D call uncertain. This CDR3 contains 16 residues. Germline CDR1 and CDR2: SSHAT and FNYEAQ (reference sequence). CDR3 DNA sequence: TGTGCTAGCAGCTTAAACAGAGGAACCAACACCGGGGAGCTGTTTTTT. Encoded protein: CASSLNRGTNTGELFF.

V usage is TRBV30 and J usage is TRBJ1-2; D gene uncertain. The CDR3 is 15 amino acids. CDR1 GTSNPN and CDR2 SVGIG come from the germline V gene (reference sequence). The V gene lost 5 bases and the J gene lost 5 bases, with 21 bases spanning the gap. Here the CDR3 DNA reads TGTGCCTGGGTGCGTATGGACCTTTTCCTTTATGGCTACACCTTC. This codes for CAWVRMDLFLYGYTF.

This clone came up a few times. This chain links TRBV19 with TRBJ2-7, with TRBD2 matching over 7 bases. Germline values: CDR1 LNHDA, CDR2 SQIVND (reference sequence). The CDR3 covers 13 residues. With 5 bases clipped from V and 1 base from J, the junction kept 2 bases outside the gene matches. Written as DNA, the CDR3 is TGTGCCAGTAGTTCGGGACTATCCTACGAGCAGTACTTC. Translation gives CASSSGLSYEQYF.

This clone was recorded many times. This sequence joins TRBV30 and TRBJ1-6; perhaps TRBD1 as D (6 bases). This CDR3 is built from 13 residues. Per germline, CDR1 GTSNPN and CDR2 SVGIG (reference sequence). Deletions cut 5 bases from V and 3 bases from J, with 8 bases between. The CDR3 here is CAWQQGYNSPLHF. CDR3 bases: TGTGCCTGGCAACAGGGCTATAATTCACCCCTCCACTTT.

The DNA of the CDR3 is TGTGCCAGCAGTGAAAGCGTCAGACAAGAGACCCAGTACTTC. Amino acids: CASSESVRQETQYF. This sequence joins TRBV6-1 and TRBJ2-5; D gene uncertain. The V end lost 2 bases, the J end lost 2 bases, and 9 bases lay between the germline ends. CDR1 and CDR2 from the germline V gene are MNHNS and SASEGT. The CDR3 loop spans 14 amino acids.

This chain links TRBV7-9 with TRBJ2-7, with D possibly being TRBD2 (6 bases). The CDR3 has 14 residues. Deletions cut 2 bases from V and 5 bases from J, with 13 bases between. Germline V CDR1 and CDR2: SEHNR, FQNEAQ (reference sequence). The CDR3 region is CASSLLEGPHEQYF. For the CDR3, the DNA is TGTGCCAGCAGCTTATTGGAGGGGCCCCACGAGCAGTACTTC.

This clone was seen a single time. The chain is built from TRBV29-1 and TRBJ2-1; D gene unclear. Germline CDR1 is SQVTM and CDR2 is ANQGSEA. Trimming cost V 1 base and J 4 bases, with 8 bases left between them. This CDR3 is 13 amino acids long. The chain's CDR3 is CSVEVGFYNEQFF. The CDR3, as DNA: TGCAGCGTTGAAGTAGGTTTTTACAATGAGCAGTTCTTC.

J is TRBJ2-3 and V is TRBV5-1, with D tentatively TRBD2 (5 bases). The CDR3 has 14 amino acids. V lost 2 bases, J lost 2 bases, and 9 bases lay in between. The germline V gene has CDR1 SGHRS and CDR2 YFSETQ. CDR3 protein: CASSLAEYTDTQYF. The CDR3 coding sequence is TGCGCCAGCAGCTTAGCGGAGTACACAGATACGCAGTATTTT.